Sequencing of this T cell receptor beta chain was carried out in a study of blood T cell repertoires in COVID-19. This clone has a handful of counts. Some clones are missing from TCRdb's copy, which holds only in-frame ones; the method was immunoSEQ multiplex PCR. The sample lists approximately 97,000 clones, roughly 88% occurring once. The sequencing sample was made of peripheral blood. This TCR was sampled from a human donor in a cohort sampled during active COVID-19.

The CDR3 here is CASSYRGYGNQPQHF. DNA for the CDR3: TGTGCCAGCAGTTACAGGGGGTATGGCAATCAGCCCCAGCATTTT. The chain couples TRBV6-5 to TRBJ1-5; TRBD1 might be the D (6 bases). Trimming shortened V by 2 bases and J by 2 bases, and 10 bases separated the two germline ends. The CDR3 length is 15 residues. CDR1 is MNHEY, CDR2 SVGAGI, per germline.